This paragraph covers one T cell receptor (beta chain) sequence. No antigen is known for it. Qualities for individual bases were not recorded, and no much larger clone is one base off. The entry originates in a study of blood T cell repertoires in COVID-19 (dated by TCRdb to 2018 to 2020). Concerning the study at large: Collaborator samples came from the United States, Italy and Spain and covered acute and convalescent phases of COVID-19. The material from the prospective study consisted of cDNA or gDNA derived from T cells, B-cell-depleted T cells, or PBMCs. The repertoires were released in a freely available public database intended as a resource for research on the immune response to SARS-CoV-2. HLA class I and class II types, where available, came from metadata supplied by the sample provider rather than from assay-based typing. Deeply sampled blood TCRbeta repertoires from subjects exposed to, actively infected with, or recovered from COVID-19 were included in the dataset. Sample metadata almost always included a de-identified subject ID, COVID-19 status, age in years and sex. The samples were drawn from two sources: the first 160 participants of the ongoing ImmuneRACE study, and 950 to 1,500 subjects contributed by 6 global collaborators. Study-wide conclusions, independent of this receptor: The amount of clinical and demographic metadata varied by source and participant and was provided uncurated.

From the cysteine up to the phenylalanine, the CDR3 has a length of 13 residues. CDR3 DNA is the only sequence kept; it has 39 bases, read in frame from the first base. V sheds 4 bases and J sheds 4 bases, leaving 10 bases between their ends. Per the germline V gene, MNHEY is the CDR1 and SVGAGI is the CDR2. The immunoSEQ Assay, a bias-controlled multiplex PCR, was used to amplify TCRbeta CDR3 regions from genomic DNA. The original pipeline was this. The number of nucleated cells in each sample was estimated from the amplification of reference gene primers within the assay. Sequence reads were collapsed and filtered to measure the absolute abundance of every unique TCRbeta CDR3 rearrangement. For each sample, productive Simpson clonality was calculated by taking the square root of Simpson's diversity index across productive rearrangements. The table comes from immuneACCESS by way of TCRdb, which keeps in-frame sequences with V and J called. Part of the clones is missing from these tables; in studies checked, under half for an unresolved V gene and the rest for unknown reasons. That table gives V, J and clone size, and the DNA gave D and trimming. This sample is represented by hundreds of thousands of clones; about 85% of them were singletons. Approximately 3.6% of the sample rests with the top ten.

Collaborating institutions collected whole blood in K2EDTA tubes following their own protocols. For TCRbeta analysis, collaborators shipped samples in one of three forms: frozen whole blood, isolated PBMCs, or DNA extracted from either of those sample types. The sequence is built from TRBV6-5 and TRBJ1-1, with no D gene named confidently. The sequence derives from a woman under 30 with acute or convalescent COVID-19. Specimen: peripheral blood. The CDR3 in this case is CASSSTLSTEAFF. The DNA sequence is given as TGTGCCAGCAGTTCCACCCTGAGCACTGAAGCTTTCTTT.